This T cell receptor (beta chain) comes out of a study of T cell clones after liver transplantation. Study in general: As an antigen-independent comparator, third-party-reactive TCRbeta sequences came from pre-transplant mixed lymphocyte reactions. Three of the eight recipients were HCV-positive; the rest had non-autoimmune, non-viral transplant indications.

Trimming removed 3 bases at V and 6 bases at J, with 6 bases between. The CDR3 is made up of 12 amino acids. Looked up from germline, CDR1 is LNHDA and CDR2 is SQIVND (reference sequence). CD3+CD4+ and CD3+CD8+ cells were FACS-sorted from thawed unstimulated PBMCs. The repertoire was sequenced with immunoSEQ multiplex PCR; TCRdb's copy has only in-frame clones and lacks some. The table records more than 95,000 clones, approximately 90% of them present only once. Sequencing used CD4+ T cells from blood, obtained 12 months after liver transplant. This receptor was taken from a human patient who received a liver transplant. Some T cells may have originated in the graft donor. V gene TRBV19 combines with J gene TRBJ2-1; D is ambiguous. For the CDR3, the DNA is TGTGCCAGTAGTATCCAGCTCAATGAGCAGTTCTTC. Its protein is CASSIQLNEQFF.